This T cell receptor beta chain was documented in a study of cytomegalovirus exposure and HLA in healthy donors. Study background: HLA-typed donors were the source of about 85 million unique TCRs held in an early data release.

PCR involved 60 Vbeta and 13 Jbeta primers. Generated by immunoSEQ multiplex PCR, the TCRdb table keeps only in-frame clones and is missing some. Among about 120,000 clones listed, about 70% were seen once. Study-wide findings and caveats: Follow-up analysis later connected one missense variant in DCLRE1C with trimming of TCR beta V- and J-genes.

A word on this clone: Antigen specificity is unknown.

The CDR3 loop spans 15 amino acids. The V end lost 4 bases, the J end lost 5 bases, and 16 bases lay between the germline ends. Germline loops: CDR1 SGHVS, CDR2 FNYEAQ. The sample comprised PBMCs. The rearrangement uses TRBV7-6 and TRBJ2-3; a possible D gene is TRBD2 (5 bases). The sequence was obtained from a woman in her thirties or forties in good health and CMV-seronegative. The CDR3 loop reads CASSSPAESVDTQYF. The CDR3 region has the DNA TGTGCCAGCAGCTCTCCAGCGGAGAGCGTAGATACGCAGTATTTT.